The T cell receptor (beta chain) described here comes from a study of blood T cells in healthy people across ages. Combining a sample-barcoded 5' primer with a J-beta primer mix, a second PCR ran for 7 to 11 cycles. TCRdb re-called the 5' RACE reads with MiXCR, one entry per CDR3 protein. The sample holds roughly 830,000 distinct CDR3 sequences, around 62% seen once. The length of the CDR3 is 15 residues. Germline V lookup: CDR1 SEHNR, CDR2 FQNEAQ (reference sequence). V was pared by 3 bases and J by 2 bases, with 13 bases between. Regarding this clonotype: Its antigen is undetermined.

Study-wide points: TCR beta diversity, measured per million T cells, fell in a roughly linear way with age.

What was sequenced was blood. The clonotype comes from a man in his thirties or forties in good health. The genes are TRBV7-9 and TRBJ1-1, with TRBD1 as a possible D gene (6 bases). CDR3 region: CASSLAEQGNTEAFF. CDR3 coding DNA: TGTGCCAGCAGCTTGGCAGAACAGGGCAACACTGAAGCTTTCTTT.